The 21 T cell receptor beta chains below were found in one sample sequenced in a study of blood T cells in healthy people across ages. Then a second PCR, running roughly 6 to 11 cycles, was carried out with a sample-barcoded 5' primer and a J-beta primer mix. TCRdb recomputed calls from the 5' RACE reads with MiXCR, one row per CDR3 protein. The data contain more than 800,000 distinct CDR3 sequences, 25% to 30% of them singletons. Sequencing was done on a sample of blood. The receptors were sampled from an elderly woman in good health.

The chain couples TRBV7-2 to TRBJ2-5, with 8 bases that match TRBD2. The J segment lost 2 bases and the V segment lost 4 bases, leaving 12 bases of the junction unmatched. Germline V CDR1 and CDR2: SGHTA, FQGNSA. CDR3 length: 17 residues. This CDR3 is CASSSLHTSGSQETQYF. The CDR3 bases are TGTGCCAGCAGCTCCCTCCACACTAGCGGATCTCAAGAGACCCAGTACTTC. The variable domain in full, completed from reference TRBV7-2 and TRBJ2-5, reads GAGVSQSPSNKVTEKGKDVELRCDPISGHTALYWYRQSLGQGLEFLIYFQGNSAPDKSGLPSDRFSAERTGGSVSTLTIQRTQQEDSAVYLCASSSLHTSGSQETQYFGPGTRLLVL.

This rearrangement joins TRBV27 to TRBJ2-5, with TRBD1 identical over 10 bases. J gave up 5 bases and V 5 bases, and 8 bases lay outside the gene matches. The length of the CDR3 is 15 residues. Germline-derived CDR1 and CDR2 are MNHEY and SMNVEV (reference sequence). CDR3 residues: CASSQGQGIVETQYF. For the CDR3, the DNA is TGTGCCAGCAGTCAGGGACAGGGGATTGTGGAGACCCAGTACTTC.

This clonotype was seen more than once but under ten times. The V call is TRBV18, the J call TRBJ1-4; TRBD1 agrees at 12 bases. With 6 bases clipped from V and 8 bases from J, the junction kept 7 bases outside the gene matches. Germline values: CDR1 KGHSH, CDR2 LQKENI. CDR3 length equals 15 residues. CDR3 nucleotides: TGTGCCAGCTCGCCGGGACAGGGGGCGCGAGAAAAACTGTTTTTT. Amino acid sequence: CASSPGQGAREKLFF.

This clonotype was found many times. The chain recombines TRBV5-1 with TRBJ2-7; D is uncertain. V gave up 4 bases and J gave up 0 bases, with 8 bases separating them. Germline CDR1 and CDR2: SGHRS and YFSETQ. The CDR3 sequence is 13 residues long. In DNA form, the CDR3 reads TGCGCCAGCAGCCCCGCCAGCTCCTACGAGCAGTACTTC. It codes for CASSPASSYEQYF.

This clonotype was counted at least ten times. The V call is TRBV5-4, the J call TRBJ2-7, with a possible D match to TRBD2 (6 bases). In germline, CDR1 is SGHNT, CDR2 YYREEE (reference sequence). The V and J ends lost 0 bases and 5 bases respectively, with 12 bases between them. There are 14 residues in the CDR3. CDR3 residues: CASSLGRGLDEQYF. CDR3 DNA: TGTGCCAGCAGCTTGGGTCGGGGACTCGACGAGCAGTACTTC.

A few counts support this clonotype. This CDR3 is CATSDFLFGASGGGNEQFF. The CDR3 nucleotides read TGTGCCACCAGTGATTTCCTCTTTGGGGCTAGCGGGGGCGGGAATGAGCAGTTCTTC. The V and J genes are TRBV24-1 and TRBJ2-1, with 10 bases lining up with TRBD2. Germline trimming cut 1 base from V and 7 bases from J; bases unmatched to any gene: 15. CDR1 is KGHDR, CDR2 SFDVKD, per germline. CDR3 length equals 19 residues.

The genes are TRBV6-2 or TRBV6-3 and TRBJ2-3, with D perhaps being TRBD1 or TRBD2 (6 bases each). Per germline, CDR1 MNHEY and CDR2 SVGEGT. The CDR3 length is 15 residues. V dropped 6 bases and J dropped 1 base, with 14 bases sitting between them. The CDR3 nucleotides are TGTGCCAGCAGGGGGGGCTTGGGGGGCACAGATACGCAGTATTTT. Protein: CASRGGLGGTDTQYF.

Comments on this clonotype: This may stem from a read error, because a much larger clone lies one nucleotide away. The rearrangement joins TRBV7-9 to TRBJ1-2, with 10 bases matching TRBD1. Germline V gene lookup returns CDR1 SEHNR and CDR2 FQNEAQ (reference sequence). Trimming at V came to 5 bases and at J to 6 bases, leaving 9 bases not matched to a gene. The CDR3 contains 15 residues. CDR3 sequence: CASSDPGTGANGYTF. For the CDR3, the DNA is TGTGCCAGCAGCGATCCCGGGACAGGGGCCAATGGCTACACCTTC.

Regarding this clonotype: A much more abundant neighbour one base away suggests this may be a read error. The genes are TRBV7-2 and TRBJ2-5; 7 nucleotides match TRBD2. Germline CDR1 reads SGHTA; CDR2 reads FQGNSA. This CDR3 is 14 amino acids long. The CDR3 reads CASSLTSVQEAQYF. CDR3 in DNA: TGTGCCAGCAGCCTAACTAGCGTCCAAGAGGCCCAGTACTTC.

The J gene is TRBJ2-6, the V gene TRBV15; 8 positions match TRBD2. The length of the CDR3 is 18 residues. Germline-derived CDR1 and CDR2 are LNHNV and YYDKDF (reference sequence). V lost 1 base and J lost 3; bases outside the gene matches: 8. Here the CDR3 DNA reads TGTGCCACCAGCAGAGCCGGGGGGGGGGCGCTTGGGGCCAACGTCCTGACTTTC. Translated, it gives CATSRAGGGALGANVLTF.

This clonotype was recorded at least ten times. The chain combines TRBV11-3 with TRBJ2-1, with unresolved D. The germline V gene has CDR1 SGHNT and CDR2 YENEEA. V shed 5 bases and J shed 6 bases, with 11 bases lying between them. The CDR3 has 13 amino acids. The CDR3 DNA follows: TGTGCCAGCAGCCGAGGAAAGGCCAATGAGCAGTTCTTC. Translating gives CASSRGKANEQFF.

The rearrangement joins TRBV4-1 to TRBJ1-2, with a tentative D call TRBD1 (6 bases). V was pared by 0 bases and J by 7 bases, with 12 bases between. Germline loops: CDR1 MGHRA, CDR2 YSYEKL. This CDR3 is built from 14 residues. CDR3: CASSQEAGVGGYTF. In nucleotides, the CDR3 is TGCGCCAGCAGCCAAGAAGCAGGGGTTGGTGGCTACACCTTC.

The rearrangement uses TRBV6-2 or TRBV6-3 and TRBJ2-4; TRBD1 matches 7 bases. V trimming: 6 bases; J trimming: 4 bases; junction bases outside the gene matches: 12. CDR3 length: 16 amino acids. Germline CDR1 is MNHEY and CDR2 is SVGEGT. The CDR3 nucleotides read TGTGCCAGCAGAGACAACCGGGACAGAGGTAAAAACATTCAGTACTTC. Its translation: CASRDNRDRGKNIQYF.

The chain uses TRBV6-5 and TRBJ2-1, with 10 bases identical to TRBD2. Germline CDR1 MNHEY, CDR2 SVGAGI. This CDR3 is 15 amino acids long. V gave up 6 bases and J gave up 3 bases; unmatched junction bases: 5. CDR3 sequence reads: CASREQRGGYNEQFF. The DNA of the CDR3 is TGTGCCAGCAGAGAACAGCGGGGGGGCTACAATGAGCAGTTCTTC.

The chain uses TRBV7-9 and TRBJ2-1, with TRBD2 matching over 9 bases. V shed 5 bases and J 2 bases; nucleotides not matched to a gene: 7. This CDR3 comprises 16 residues. The germline V gene has CDR1 SEHNR and CDR2 FQNEAQ (reference sequence). Here the CDR3 DNA reads TGTGCCAGCAGCATAGTTGTAGCGGGGGCCTACAATGAGCAGTTCTTC. Residues: CASSIVVAGAYNEQFF. The complete variable domain, with remaining parts taken from reference TRBV7-9 and TRBJ2-1, reads DTGVSQNPRHKITKRGQNVTFRCDPISEHNRLYWYRQTLGQGPEFLTYFQNEAQLEKSRLLSDRFSAERPKGSFSTLEIQRTEQGDSAMYLCASSIVVAGAYNEQFFGPGTRLTVL.

This clonotype was seen only a few times. At one of its ends the junction is not consistent with the germline gene, which may arise from a read error. This chain uses TRBV29-1 with TRBJ2-4; 11 bases match TRBD1. The CDR3 sequence is 16 residues long. The germline gives CDR1 SQVTM, CDR2 ANQGSEA. In DNA form, the CDR3 reads TGCAGCGCTGAAGGTCCGGACAGGGGGCCGAGATACATTCAGTACTTC. Protein: CSAEGPDRGPRYIQYF.

The chain joins TRBV27 to TRBJ1-4, with D perhaps TRBD1 (5 bases). The CDR3 spans 15 residues. V was pared by 5 bases and J by 6 bases, with 16 bases between. CDR1 is MNHEY and CDR2 is SMNVEV in the germline V gene (reference sequence). CDR3 sequence (DNA): TGTGCCAGCAGTCGATCGACCGGGGGGTATGAAAAACTGTTTTTT. Translated: CASSRSTGGYEKLFF.

On this clonotype itself: An end of the junction differs from the germline gene, which may be a read error. The V and J genes are TRBV7-2 and TRBJ1-5; maybe TRBD1 (5 bases). Germline V CDR1 and CDR2: SGHTA, FQGNSA. This CDR3 spans 14 amino acids. The CDR3: CSSSLRQYNQPQHF. The DNA of the CDR3 is TGTTCCAGCAGCCTACGACAGTACAATCAGCCCCAGCATTTT. Variable domain in full (rest from reference TRBV7-2 and TRBJ1-5): GAGVSQSPSNKVTEKGKDVELRCDPISGHTALYWYRQSLGQGLEFLIYFQGNSAPDKSGLPSDRFSAERTGGSVSTLTIQRTQQEDSAVYLCSSSLRQYNQPQHFGDGTRLSIL.

Remarks on this clonotype: This may be a read error: a much more frequent sequence differs by one nucleotide. The V gene is TRBV7-8, the J gene TRBJ2-3; D gene uncertain. Germline assignment: CDR1 SGHVS and CDR2 FQNEAQ. The CDR3 covers 13 residues. The CDR3 here is CTSSSTDTDTQYF. The CDR3 DNA sequence: TGTACCAGCAGCTCGACTGACACAGATACGCAGTATTTT.

This clonotype was observed a handful of times. The V gene is TRBV9, the J gene TRBJ2-1, with 11 nucleotides matching TRBD2. Germline CDR1 and CDR2: SGDLS and YYNGEE. V trimming: 2 bases; J trimming: 8 bases; junction bases outside the gene matches: 6. The CDR3 contains 15 residues. CDR3 protein: CASSVRLAGLDEQFF. The CDR3, as DNA: TGTGCCAGCAGCGTTCGACTAGCGGGGTTGGATGAGCAGTTCTTC.

This clonotype was seen a handful of times. The V gene is TRBV2, the J gene TRBJ2-3; the D is unclear. The CDR3 totals 12 residues. V was clipped by 5 bases and J by 12 bases, with 15 bases between them. CDR1 is SNHLY, CDR2 FYNNEI, per germline. The CDR3 here is CASSLPASGQYF. Written as DNA, the CDR3 is TGTGCCAGCAGTTTGCCCGCGTCGGGCCAGTATTTT.